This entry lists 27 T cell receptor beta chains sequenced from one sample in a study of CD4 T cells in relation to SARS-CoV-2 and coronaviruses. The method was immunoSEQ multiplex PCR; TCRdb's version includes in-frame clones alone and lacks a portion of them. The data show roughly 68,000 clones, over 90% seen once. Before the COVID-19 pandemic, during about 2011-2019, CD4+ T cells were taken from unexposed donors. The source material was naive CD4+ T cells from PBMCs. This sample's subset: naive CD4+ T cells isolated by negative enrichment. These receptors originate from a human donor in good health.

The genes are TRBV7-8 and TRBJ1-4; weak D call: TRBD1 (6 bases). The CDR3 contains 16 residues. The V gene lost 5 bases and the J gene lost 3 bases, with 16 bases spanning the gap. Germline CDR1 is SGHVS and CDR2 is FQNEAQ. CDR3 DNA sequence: TGTGCCAGCAGCCCTCCCGGGGGCGCTTCTAATGAAAAACTGTTTTTT. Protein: CASSPPGGASNEKLFF.

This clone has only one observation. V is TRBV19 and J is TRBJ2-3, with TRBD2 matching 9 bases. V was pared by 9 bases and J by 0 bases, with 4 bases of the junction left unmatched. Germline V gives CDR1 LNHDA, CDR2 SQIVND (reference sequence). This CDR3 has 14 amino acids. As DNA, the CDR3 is TGTGCCAGCCCTAGCGGGAAAAGCACAGATACGCAGTATTTT. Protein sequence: CASPSGKSTDTQYF.

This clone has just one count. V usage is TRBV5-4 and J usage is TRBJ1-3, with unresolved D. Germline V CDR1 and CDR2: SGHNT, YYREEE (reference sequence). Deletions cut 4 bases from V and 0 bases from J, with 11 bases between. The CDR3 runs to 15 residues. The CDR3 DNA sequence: TGTGCCAGCAGCCCTCAACGAGACTCTGGAAACACCATATATTTT. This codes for CASSPQRDSGNTIYF.

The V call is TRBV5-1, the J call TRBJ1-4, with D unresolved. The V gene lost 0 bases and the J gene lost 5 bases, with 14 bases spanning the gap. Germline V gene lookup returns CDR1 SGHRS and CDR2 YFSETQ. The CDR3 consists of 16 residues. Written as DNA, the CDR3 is TGCGCCAGCAGCTTGGTTGGCGGCAGCTCAAATGAAAAACTGTTTTTT. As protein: CASSLVGGSSNEKLFF.

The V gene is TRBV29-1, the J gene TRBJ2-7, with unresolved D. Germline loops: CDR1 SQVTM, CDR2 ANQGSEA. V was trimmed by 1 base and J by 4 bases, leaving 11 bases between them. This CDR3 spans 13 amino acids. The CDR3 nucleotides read TGCAGCGTTGAAGTAGAAAGAGGATACGAGCAGTACTTC. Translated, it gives CSVEVERGYEQYF.

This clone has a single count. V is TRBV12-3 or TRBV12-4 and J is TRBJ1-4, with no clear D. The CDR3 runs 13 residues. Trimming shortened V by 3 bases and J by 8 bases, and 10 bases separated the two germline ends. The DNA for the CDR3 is TGTGCCAGCAGTTTGAACCCTGGGGAAAAACTGTTTTTT. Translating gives CASSLNPGEKLFF.

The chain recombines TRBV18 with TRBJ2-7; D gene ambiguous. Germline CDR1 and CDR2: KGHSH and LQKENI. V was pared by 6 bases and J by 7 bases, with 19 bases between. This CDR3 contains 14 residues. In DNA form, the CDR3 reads TGTGCCAGCTCCGTCCGGACCCAGACTTGGGAGCAGTACTTC. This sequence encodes CASSVRTQTWEQYF.

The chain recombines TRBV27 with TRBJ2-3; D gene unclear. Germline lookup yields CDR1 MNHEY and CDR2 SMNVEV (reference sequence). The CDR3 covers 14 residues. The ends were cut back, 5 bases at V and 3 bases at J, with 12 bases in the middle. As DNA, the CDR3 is TGTGCCAGCAGTCCAGTCATGGGGACAGATACGCAGTATTTT. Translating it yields CASSPVMGTDTQYF.

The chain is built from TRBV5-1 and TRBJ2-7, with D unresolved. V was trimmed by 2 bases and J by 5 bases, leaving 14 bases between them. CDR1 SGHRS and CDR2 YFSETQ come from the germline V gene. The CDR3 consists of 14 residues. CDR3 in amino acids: CASSFSTSLNEQYF. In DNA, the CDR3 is TGCGCCAGCAGCTTTTCGACATCACTCAACGAGCAGTACTTC.

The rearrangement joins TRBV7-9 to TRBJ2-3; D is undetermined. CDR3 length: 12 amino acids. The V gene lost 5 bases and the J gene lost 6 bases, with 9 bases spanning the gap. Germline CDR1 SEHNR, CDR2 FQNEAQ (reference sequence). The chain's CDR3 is CASSGPLDTQYF. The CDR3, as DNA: TGTGCCAGCAGCGGCCCTCTTGATACGCAGTATTTT.

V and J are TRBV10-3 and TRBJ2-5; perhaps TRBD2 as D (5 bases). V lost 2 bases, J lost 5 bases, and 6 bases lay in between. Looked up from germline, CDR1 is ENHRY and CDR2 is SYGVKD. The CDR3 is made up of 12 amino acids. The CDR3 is CAISEGGETQYF. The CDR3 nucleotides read TGTGCCATCAGTGAGGGCGGGGAGACCCAGTACTTC.

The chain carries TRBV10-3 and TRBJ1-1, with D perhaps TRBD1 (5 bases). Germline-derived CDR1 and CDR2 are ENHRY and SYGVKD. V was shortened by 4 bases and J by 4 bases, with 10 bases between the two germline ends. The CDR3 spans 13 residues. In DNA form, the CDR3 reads TGTGCCATCAGTGGGGGGTACTCCACTGAAGCTTTCTTT. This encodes CAISGGYSTEAFF.

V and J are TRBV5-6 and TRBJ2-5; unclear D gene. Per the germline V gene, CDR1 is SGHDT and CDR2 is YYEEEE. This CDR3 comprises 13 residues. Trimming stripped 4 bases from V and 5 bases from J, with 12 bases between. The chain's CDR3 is CASSLGRRETQYF. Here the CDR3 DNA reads TGTGCCAGCAGCCTCGGGCGGCGGGAGACCCAGTACTTC.

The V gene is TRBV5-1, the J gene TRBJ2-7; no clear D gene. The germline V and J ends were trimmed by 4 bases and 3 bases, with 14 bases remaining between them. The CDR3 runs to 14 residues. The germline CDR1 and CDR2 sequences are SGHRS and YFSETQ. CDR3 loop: CASSPEWGNYEQYF. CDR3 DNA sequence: TGCGCCAGCAGCCCTGAGTGGGGAAACTACGAGCAGTACTTC.

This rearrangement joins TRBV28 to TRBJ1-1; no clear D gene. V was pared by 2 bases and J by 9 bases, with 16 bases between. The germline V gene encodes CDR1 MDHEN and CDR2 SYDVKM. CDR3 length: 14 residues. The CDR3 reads CASSLSQSLQKAFF. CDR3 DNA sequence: TGTGCCAGCAGTTTAAGTCAGTCCCTCCAAAAAGCTTTCTTT. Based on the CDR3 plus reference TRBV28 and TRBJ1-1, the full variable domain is DVKVTQSSRYLVKRTGEKVFLECVQDMDHENMFWYRQDPGLGLRLIYFSYDVKMKEKGDIPEGYSVSREKKERFSLILESASTNQTSMYLCASSLSQSLQKAFFGQGTRLTVV.

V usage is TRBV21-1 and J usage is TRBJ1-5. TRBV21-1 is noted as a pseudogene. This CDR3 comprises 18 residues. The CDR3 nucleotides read TGTGCCAGCAGCAAAATAAGCGGGACGGTACTAGGCAATCAGCCCCAGCATTTT. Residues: CASSKISGTVLGNQPQHF.

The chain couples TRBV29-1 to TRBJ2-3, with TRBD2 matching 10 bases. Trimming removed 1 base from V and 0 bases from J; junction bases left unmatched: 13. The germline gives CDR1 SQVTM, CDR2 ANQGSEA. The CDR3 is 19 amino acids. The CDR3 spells CSVEGGLAGARLSTDTQYF. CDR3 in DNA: TGCAGCGTTGAAGGGGGTCTAGCGGGGGCCCGGCTTAGCACAGATACGCAGTATTTT.

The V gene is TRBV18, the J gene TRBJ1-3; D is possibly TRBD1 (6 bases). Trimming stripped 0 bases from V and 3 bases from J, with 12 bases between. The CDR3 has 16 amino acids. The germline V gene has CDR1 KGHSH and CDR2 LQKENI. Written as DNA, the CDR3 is TGTGCCAGCTCACCACCAGGACAGAGAGGTGGAAACACCATATATTTT. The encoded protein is CASSPPGQRGGNTIYF.

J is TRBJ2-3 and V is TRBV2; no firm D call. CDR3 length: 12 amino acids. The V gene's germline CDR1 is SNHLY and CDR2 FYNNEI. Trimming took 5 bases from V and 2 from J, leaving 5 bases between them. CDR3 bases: TGTGCCAGCAGTTCTGTCACAGATACGCAGTATTTT. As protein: CASSSVTDTQYF.

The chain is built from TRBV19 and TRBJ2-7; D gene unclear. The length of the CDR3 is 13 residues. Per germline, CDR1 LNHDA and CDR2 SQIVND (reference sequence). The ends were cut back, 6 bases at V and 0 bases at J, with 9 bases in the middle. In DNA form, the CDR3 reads TGTGCCAGTAGACCGGCGCTCTCCTACGAGCAGTACTTC. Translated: CASRPALSYEQYF.

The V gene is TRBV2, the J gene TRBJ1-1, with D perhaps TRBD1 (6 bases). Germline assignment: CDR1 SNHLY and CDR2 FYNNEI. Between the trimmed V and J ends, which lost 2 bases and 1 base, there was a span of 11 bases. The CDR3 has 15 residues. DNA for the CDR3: TGTGCCAGCAGTGAACTCAGGGGCGCGAACACTGAAGCTTTCTTT. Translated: CASSELRGANTEAFF.

The CDR3 DNA reads TGTGCCAGCAGTAACAGGGACGAGACCCAGTACTTC. Amino acid sequence: CASSNRDETQYF. The rearrangement joins TRBV2 to TRBJ2-5; a weak D match, TRBD1 (6 bases). Germline V gives CDR1 SNHLY, CDR2 FYNNEI. This CDR3 spans 12 amino acids. V lost 5 bases, J lost 5 bases, and 9 bases lay in between.

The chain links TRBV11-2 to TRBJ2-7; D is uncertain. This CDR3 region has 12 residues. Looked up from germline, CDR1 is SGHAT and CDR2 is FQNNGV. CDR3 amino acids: CASSPGPGSGFV. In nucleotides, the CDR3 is TGTGCCAGCAGCCCAGGCCCGGGCTCAGGTTTCGTC.

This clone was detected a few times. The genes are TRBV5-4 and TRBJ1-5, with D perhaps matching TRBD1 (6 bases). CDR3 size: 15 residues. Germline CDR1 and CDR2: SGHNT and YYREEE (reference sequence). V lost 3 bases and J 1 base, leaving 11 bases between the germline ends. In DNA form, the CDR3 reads TGTGCCAGCAGCTCCCAGGGGCGAAGCAATCAGCCCCAGCATTTT. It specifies CASSSQGRSNQPQHF.

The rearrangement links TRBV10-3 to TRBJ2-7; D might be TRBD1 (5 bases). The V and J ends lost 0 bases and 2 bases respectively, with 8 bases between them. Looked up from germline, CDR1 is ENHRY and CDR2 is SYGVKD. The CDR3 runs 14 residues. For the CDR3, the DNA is TGTGCCATCAGTGAGTCGAGACAGACCTACGAGCAGTACTTC. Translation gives CAISESRQTYEQYF.

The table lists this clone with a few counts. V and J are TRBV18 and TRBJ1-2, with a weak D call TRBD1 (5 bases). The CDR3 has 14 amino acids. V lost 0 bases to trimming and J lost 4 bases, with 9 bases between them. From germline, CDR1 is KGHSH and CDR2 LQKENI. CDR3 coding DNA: TGTGCCAGCTCACCACCTGACGGGGCCTATGGCTACACCTTC. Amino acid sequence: CASSPPDGAYGYTF.

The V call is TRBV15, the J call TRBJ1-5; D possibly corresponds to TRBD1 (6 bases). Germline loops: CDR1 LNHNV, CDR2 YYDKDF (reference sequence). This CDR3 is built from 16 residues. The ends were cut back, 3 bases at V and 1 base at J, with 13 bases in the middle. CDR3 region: CATSRGRGASNQPQHF. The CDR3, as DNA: TGTGCCACCAGCAGGGGGCGGGGGGCGAGCAATCAGCCCCAGCATTTT.